Below are 6 T cell receptor beta chains sequenced from a single sample in a study of immune evolution from preneoplasia to lung adenocarcinoma. Assay used: immunoSEQ multiplex PCR; TCRdb lists only in-frame clones, some missing. The repertoire has 9,500 to 10,000 clones, about four fifths of them found once; the top ten carry almost 5%. Sequences were obtained from FFPE minimally invasive lung adenocarcinoma tissue. The origin of the receptors is a person aged 65-85 years with lung adenocarcinoma. Some clones in this sample may be carry-over from other donors' samples.

The chain has TRBV28 and TRBJ2-5; TRBD2 aligns across 9 bases. The V and J ends lost 5 bases and 7 bases, in that order; junction bases with no gene match: 11. The CDR3 is made up of 15 amino acids. Germline assignment: CDR1 MDHEN and CDR2 SYDVKM. This CDR3 is CASSPGGAGGLTQYF. CDR3 in DNA: TGTGCCAGCAGTCCCGGCGGGGCGGGAGGGTTGACCCAGTACTTC.

The J gene is TRBJ2-7, the V gene TRBV2; D is unclear. This CDR3 has 12 amino acids. The V gene's germline CDR1 is SNHLY and CDR2 FYNNEI. V lost 4 bases and J lost 2, with 6 bases in between. DNA of the CDR3: TGTGCCAGCAGTGTGACAACCTACGAGCAGTACTTC. It translates to CASSVTTYEQYF.

The chain joins TRBV18 to TRBJ1-5, with D possibly TRBD1 on 6 matching bases. V lost 6 bases and J 0 bases, leaving 12 bases between the germline ends. Germline loops: CDR1 KGHSH, CDR2 LQKENI. This CDR3 spans 15 amino acids. Here the CDR3 DNA reads TGTGCCAGCTCCGCCGACAGGCCTAGCAATCAGCCCCAGCATTTT. It is translated as CASSADRPSNQPQHF.

The rearrangement uses TRBV14 and TRBJ2-7; D not certain. Per germline, CDR1 SGHDN and CDR2 FVKESK. Trimming removed 3 bases at V and 2 bases at J, with 11 bases between. This CDR3 spans 14 amino acids. The CDR3 DNA follows: TGTGCCAGCAGCCAGAATTCTTTCACCTACGAGCAGTACTTC. Amino acids: CASSQNSFTYEQYF. Complete variable domain (other parts from reference TRBV14 and TRBJ2-7): EAGVTQFPSHSVIEKGQTVTLRCDPISGHDNLYWYRRVMGKEIKFLLHFVKESKQDESGMPNNRFLAERTGGTYSTLKVQPAELEDSGVYFCASSQNSFTYEQYFGPGTRLTVT.

The CDR3 DNA follows: TGTGCCAGCAGCCCGGATGGGGGGTTGAAAATCAATGAGCAGTTCTTC. It codes for CASSPDGGLKINEQFF. This chain joins TRBV5-4 and TRBJ2-1, with a possible D match to TRBD2 (6 bases). Trimming stripped 4 bases from V and 6 bases from J, with 20 bases between. The germline gives CDR1 SGHNT, CDR2 YYREEE (reference sequence). This CDR3 spans 16 amino acids.

The J gene is TRBJ1-4, the V gene TRBV5-4, with D tentatively TRBD1 (5 bases). V shed 0 bases and J shed 4 bases, with 7 bases lying between them. Per germline, CDR1 SGHNT and CDR2 YYREEE (reference sequence). The CDR3 totals 14 residues. In nucleotides, the CDR3 is TGTGCCAGCAGCTTGGGAGGGGATAATGAAAAACTGTTTTTT. It translates to CASSLGGDNEKLFF.